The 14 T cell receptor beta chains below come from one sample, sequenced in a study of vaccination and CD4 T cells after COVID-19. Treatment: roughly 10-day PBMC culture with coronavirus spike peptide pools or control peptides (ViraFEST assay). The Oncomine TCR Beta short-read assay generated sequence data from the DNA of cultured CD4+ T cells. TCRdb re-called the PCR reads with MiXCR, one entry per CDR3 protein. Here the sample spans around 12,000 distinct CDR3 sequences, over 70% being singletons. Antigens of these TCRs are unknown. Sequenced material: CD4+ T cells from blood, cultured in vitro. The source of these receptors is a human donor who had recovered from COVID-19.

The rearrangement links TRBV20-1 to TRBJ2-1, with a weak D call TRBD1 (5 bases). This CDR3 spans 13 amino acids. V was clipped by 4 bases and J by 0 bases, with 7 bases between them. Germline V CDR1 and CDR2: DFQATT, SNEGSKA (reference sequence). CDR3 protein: CSAKGFSYNEQFF. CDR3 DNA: TGCAGTGCTAAGGGGTTCTCCTACAATGAGCAGTTCTTC.

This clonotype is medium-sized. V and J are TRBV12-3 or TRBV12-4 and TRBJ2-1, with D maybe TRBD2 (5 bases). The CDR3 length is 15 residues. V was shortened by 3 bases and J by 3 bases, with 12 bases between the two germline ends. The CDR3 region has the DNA TGTGCCAGCAGTTTGAGCGGTTCAATCTACAATGAGCAGTTCTTC. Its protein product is CASSLSGSIYNEQFF.

CDR3 sequence reads: CASTNRDRQNYGYTF. The CDR3 bases are TGTGCCAGCACCAACCGGGACAGACAAAACTATGGCTACACCTTC. V usage is TRBV6-2 or TRBV6-3 and J usage is TRBJ1-2; 7 bases align to TRBD1. There are 15 residues in the CDR3. Per germline, CDR1 MNHEY and CDR2 SVGEGT. Trimming at V came to 7 bases and at J to 2 bases, leaving 10 bases not matched to a gene.

CDR3: CSARAGSSGAYEQYF. CDR3 bases: TGCAGTGCTAGAGCAGGGTCCAGCGGGGCCTACGAGCAGTACTTC. The chain employs TRBV20-1 and TRBJ2-7, with 7 bases that match TRBD2. Germline assignment: CDR1 DFQATT and CDR2 SNEGSKA (reference sequence). The CDR3 extends over 15 amino acids. V shed 1 base and J 2 bases; nucleotides not matched to a gene: 8.

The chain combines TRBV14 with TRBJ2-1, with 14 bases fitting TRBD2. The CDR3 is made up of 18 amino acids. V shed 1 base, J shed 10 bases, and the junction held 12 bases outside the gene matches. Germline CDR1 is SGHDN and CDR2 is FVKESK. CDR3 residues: CASSQAWGTSGGFEEQFF. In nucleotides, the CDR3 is TGTGCCAGCAGCCAAGCCTGGGGGACTAGCGGGGGCTTCGAGGAGCAGTTCTTC.

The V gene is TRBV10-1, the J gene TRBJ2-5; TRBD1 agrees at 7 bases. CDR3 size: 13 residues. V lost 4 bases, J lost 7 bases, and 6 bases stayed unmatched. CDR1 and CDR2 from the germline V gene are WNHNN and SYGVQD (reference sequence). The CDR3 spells CASSGQGGSTQYF. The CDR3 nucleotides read TGCGCCAGCAGTGGACAGGGTGGATCGACCCAGTACTTC.

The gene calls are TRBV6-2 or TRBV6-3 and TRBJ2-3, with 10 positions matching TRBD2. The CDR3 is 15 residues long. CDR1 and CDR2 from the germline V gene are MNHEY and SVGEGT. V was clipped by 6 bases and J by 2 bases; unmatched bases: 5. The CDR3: CASRVAGGTTDTQYF. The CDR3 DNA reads TGTGCCAGCAGGGTAGCGGGAGGTACCACAGATACGCAGTATTTT.

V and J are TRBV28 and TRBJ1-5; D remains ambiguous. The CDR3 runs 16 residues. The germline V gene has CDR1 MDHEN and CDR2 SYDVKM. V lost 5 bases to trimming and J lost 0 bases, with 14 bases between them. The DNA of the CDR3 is TGTGCCAGCAGTCCAAAGAGACCATATAGCAATCAGCCCCAGCATTTT. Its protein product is CASSPKRPYSNQPQHF.

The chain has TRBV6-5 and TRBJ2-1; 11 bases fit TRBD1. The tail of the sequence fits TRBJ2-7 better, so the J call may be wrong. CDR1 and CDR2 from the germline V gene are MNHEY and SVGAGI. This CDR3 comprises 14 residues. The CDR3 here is CASSYTDRGREQYF. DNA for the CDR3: TGTGCCAGCAGTTATACGGACAGGGGGCGCGAGCAGTACTTC.

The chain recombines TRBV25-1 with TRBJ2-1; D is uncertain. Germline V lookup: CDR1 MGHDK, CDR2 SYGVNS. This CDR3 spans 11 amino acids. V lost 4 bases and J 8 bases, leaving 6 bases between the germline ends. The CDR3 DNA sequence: TGTGCCAGCAGTGGTGAACATGAGCAGTTCTTC. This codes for CASSGEHEQFF.

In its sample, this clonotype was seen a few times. CDR3 DNA: TGCAGTGCCCCGGCCTATAATTCACCCCTCCACTTT. Amino acid sequence: CSAPAYNSPLHF. J is TRBJ1-6 and V is TRBV20-1; no clear D. Trimming took off 6 bases at V and 2 bases at J, with 5 bases between the two ends. The CDR3 runs to 12 residues. CDR1 DFQATT and CDR2 SNEGSKA come from the germline V gene (reference sequence).

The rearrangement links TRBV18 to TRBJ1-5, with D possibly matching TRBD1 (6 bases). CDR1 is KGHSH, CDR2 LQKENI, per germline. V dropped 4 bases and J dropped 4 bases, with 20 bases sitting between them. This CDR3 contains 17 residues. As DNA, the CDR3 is TGTGCCAGCTCACGGGACACCGAACGTCGGCTAAATCAGCCCCAGCATTTT. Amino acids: CASSRDTERRLNQPQHF.

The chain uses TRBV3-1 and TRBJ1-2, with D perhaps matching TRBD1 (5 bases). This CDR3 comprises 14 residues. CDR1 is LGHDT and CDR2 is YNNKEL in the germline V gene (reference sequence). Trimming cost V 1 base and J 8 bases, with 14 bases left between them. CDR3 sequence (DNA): TGTGCCAGCAGCCAAGTTCAGGGAGCAGGCGGCTACACCTTC. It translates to CASSQVQGAGGYTF. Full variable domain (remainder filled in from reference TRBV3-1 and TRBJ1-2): DTAVSQTPKYLVTQMGNDKSIKCEQNLGHDTMYWYKQDSKKFLKIMFSYNNKELIINETVPNRFSPKSPDKAHLNLHINSLELGDSAVYFCASSQVQGAGGYTFGSGTRLTVV.

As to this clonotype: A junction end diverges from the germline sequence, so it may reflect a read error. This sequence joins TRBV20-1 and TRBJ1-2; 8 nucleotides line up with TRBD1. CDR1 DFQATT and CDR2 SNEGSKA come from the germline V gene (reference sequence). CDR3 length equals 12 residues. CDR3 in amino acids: CSARPGQGRVAF. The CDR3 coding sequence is TGCAGTGCTAGACCTGGACAGGGACGGGTCGCCTTC.